This paragraph reports one T cell receptor (beta chain). Its antigen remains undetermined. Nothing much larger sits one base from this clone, and base qualities are not available. Library preparation was by the immunoSEQ multiplex PCR assay. A mixture of 60 forward primers for TCR Vbeta segments and 13 reverse primers for TCR Jbeta segments was used in the multiplex PCR. A multiplex PCR assay on genomic DNA amplified the CDR3 region of rearranged TCR beta genes. The Illumina HiSeq System was used to sequence the amplified TCR beta libraries as 87-base-pair reads. In the paper's pipeline: A later analysis tallied some 79 million unique TCR beta chains across the 660 or so repertoires, and around 10 million of those chains were shared by two or more donors. Raw reads were error-corrected and collapsed into unique sequences by a nearest-neighbor algorithm in which closely related sequences were merged to remove PCR and sequencing errors. CDR3 sequences were aligned to IMGT reference sequences to assign V, D and J gene segments. For a sequence to be retained, a match of at least six nucleotides was required to both a V gene segment and a J gene segment. A rearrangement counted as productive if the CDR3 had no stop codons and remained in frame with V and J, and every other rearrangement counted as non-productive. Following IMGT convention, CDR3 was defined as the stretch from the second conserved V-encoded cysteine up to the conserved J-encoded phenylalanine. In an earlier analysis of more than 550 of the donors, sequences lacking an unambiguous match to a single V gene segment were excluded. In an earlier analysis of several hundred of the donors, V segments were called functional above 56.7% productive rearrangements and were called segregating when the between-donor standard deviation exceeded 5%. A statistical classification framework was built for diagnosing cytomegalovirus status from the catalog of TCR beta chain sequences. In a later analysis, V and J genes were assigned by comparing TCR nucleotide sequences against IMGT/GENE-DB human TR gene sequences. Using the TCRdist pipeline, a later analysis assigned CDR3 sequences along with most-parsimonious VDJ recombination scenarios. In a later analysis, each TCR beta chain was defined by its CDR3 amino acid sequence together with its V-gene family, and reads lacking a unique V-gene family were excluded. As a way to deal with suspected cross-contamination and a sequencing artifact, a later analysis dropped 450 to 600 nucleotide sequences that were highly shared and had low generation probability. In a later analysis, a clonal expansion index was calculated for each public chain from normalized within-repertoire ranks of inferred template counts. In a later analysis, generation probabilities were computed with a VDJ recombination model fitted to out-of-frame rearrangements, and the resulting probabilities were checked against IGoR. Hypergeometric tests were used in a later analysis to score TCR-TCR, TCR-HLA and TCR-CMV co-occurrence, with a repertoire-size bias correction applied to the TCR pairs. A later analysis estimated false discovery rates by permuting HLA or CMV assignments 20 times. In a later analysis, co-occurring TCRs were grouped using DBSCAN, with TCRdist sequence similarity added in when clustering inside HLA-allele-positive subsets. For co-occurrence clustering, repertoires with fewer than 30,000 or more than 120,000 public chains were excluded, along with five or six repertoires with anomalous nucleotide sharing. In TCRdb, the immuneACCESS table is reduced to in-frame sequences with V and J assigned. These tables do not hold every clone; where another copy was compared, an unresolved V gene accounts for under half, and the others remain unexplained. That table furnishes V, J and clone size, whereas the DNA furnished D and trimming. For this sample the table gives approximately 150,000 clones, of which about 80% were detected only once. The ten largest clonotypes hold more than 1.5% of the sample.

The data were obtained in a study of cytomegalovirus exposure and HLA in healthy donors (dated by TCRdb to 2017 to 2019). For the wider study: An earlier analysis of roughly 500 of the donors reported around 280 Gb of sequence data and roughly 120 million unique TCR beta sequences obtained from 180 million or so T cells. All discovery cohort repertoires had been generated on a single sequencing platform. On average, roughly 240,000 unique TCR beta nucleotide sequences were sequenced per donor among several hundred genotyped donors of the cohort, with roughly 19% of those sequences being non-productive. Rather than using new phenotypic data, the later analysis identified candidate immune exposures from TCR beta sequences and from how often those sequences occurred across donors. High-throughput TCR immunosequencing, statistical association of individual TCRs with disease status, and machine learning were combined to predict cytomegalovirus infection status. Class I and class II HLA loci were covered by the typing at four-digit resolution. A later analysis re-examined previously published TCR beta repertoires from just over 650 donors and added high-resolution HLA genotyping to investigate patterns of TCR occurrence. Typing coverage differed by locus: A, B, C, DRB1 and DQB1 were typed in roughly 620-630 donors, DQA1 in 522, DPA1 in 606, and DPB1 in just under 490. An earlier analysis of some 500 of the donors applied high-throughput TCR beta sequencing to assess whether each TCR beta V gene segment acted as functional or pseudogenic. The genetic ancestry cluster associated with self-reported Caucasian donors included 81% of the roughly 390 genotyped donors. An early release covering about 600 HLA-typed donors comprised approximately 290 gigabases of sequencing data and some 79 million unique TCR sequences. In a later genetic analysis, genome-wide SNP genotypes for 398 of the 666 donors were used, and that subset was treated as a discovery cohort. About 5 DR-DQ haplotypes were handled as single units for association and clustering, since linkage in the cohort was strong. Using immunosequencing, the study profiled T cell repertoires from 666 subjects and related those repertoires to cytomegalovirus serostatus. Alongside the repertoire data, information on donor age, sex, ethnicity and CMV serostatus was compiled. The study aimed to test whether signatures of past pathogen exposure could be identified by cataloging public T cell receptors. In addition to the first cohort of around 670 subjects, a separate validation cohort of over 90 different subjects was used. What the research found in general, with its limitations: A cluster of highly shared sequence variants was judged likely to be a technical artifact of the sequencing pipeline. In an earlier analysis of approximately 590 of the donors, most TCR beta V segments appeared in productive rearrangements about 90% or about 30% of the time, broadly matching IMGT annotations. Most TCR sequences were observed very rarely across donors, whereas some public TCRs were present in many individuals. Most CMV-associated TCR beta chains appeared to be HLA-restricted in a later analysis, and the HLA associations seemed to be driven largely by CMV exposure. In a later genetic analysis, fewer N-insertions in productive TCRs were reported among donors in an Asian-associated ancestry cluster than the roughly 640-donor mean. A further reported finding was that TCR beta sequences accurately predicted the HLA-A and HLA-B alleles for most subjects in the first cohort. According to a later analysis, parvovirus B19, influenza, CMV and Epstein-Barr virus appeared linked to several top co-occurrence clusters. Linkage disequilibrium might explain the correlated functional status among segregating V segments, but an unknown experimental factor could not be ruled out. A total of some 180 TCR beta chains were listed by the study as associated with cytomegalovirus. Presence/absence analyses assumed roughly uniform sequencing depth across donors, an assumption that may not hold. According to a later analysis, TCR association rates differed among HLA loci, with DRB1 alleles showing the most associated TCRs and HLA-C alleles showing the fewest. The cohort was sequenced for TCR beta chains only, and without alpha or paired-chain data the features that could be detected were limited. In a later genetic analysis, a missense DCLRE1C variant was associated with V-gene and J-gene trimming of TCR beta chains, and the association was replicated in an independent cohort. The classifier was reported to diagnose cytomegalovirus status with high specificity and sensitivity in both the original and validation cohorts. Roughly 15 rarely observed V segments, including chromosome 9 orphons, were excluded from the earlier analysis of 550 to 700 of the donors because counts were too low. HLA typing was unavailable for some donors at each locus, so association tests used only the typed subset. CMV serostatus was the only immune exposure information available for the cohort. When HLA alleles, especially DR and DQ, strongly co-occurred, attributing TCR associations to individual alleles was difficult. In a later analysis, 15,000 to 20,000 TCR beta sequences were associated with specific HLA alleles at a false discovery rate of 0.05. According to the authors, the approach could potentially be generalized to other disease states and immunological phenotypes. In a later analysis, HLA-associated TCR beta chains were found to be more clonally expanded and to have lower generation probabilities than equally common non-associated chains. In vitro tests confirmed that a few of the cytomegalovirus-associated TCR beta chains recognize cytomegalovirus antigens.

In total, just over 650 healthy bone marrow donors made up the cohort. Cohort members were all nominally healthy when sampled, although unrecorded immune exposures were likely present. The donor was CMV seronegative and belonged to the group of several hundred seronegative cohort members. Each donor provided a peripheral blood sample, and peripheral blood mononuclear cells were used for TCR beta sequencing. Genomic DNA extraction from the blood cell samples was performed with the Qiagen DNeasy Blood Extraction Kit. This sequence originates from a woman in her forties in good health and CMV-seronegative. The sequenced material came from PBMCs.

The CDR3 region has the sequence CASRQGQGGFAQQFF. The nucleotide sequence reads TGTGCCAGCAGGCAAGGACAGGGGGGATTTGCGCAGCAGTTCTTC. The sequence links TRBV6-5 to TRBJ2-1; TRBD1 agrees with 10 junctional bases. Via the germline V gene, CDR1 is MNHEY and CDR2 SVGAGI. V and J are trimmed by 6 bases and 11 bases, and the gene matches miss 13 bases of the junction. The CDR3 holds 15 amino acids from the cysteine to the phenylalanine. CDR3 DNA only is kept here, 45 bases in frame from base 1.